The present entry profiles one T cell receptor beta chain with its context. This clonotype was seen more than once but under ten times. Its antigen is still unknown. No much larger clone exists at a distance of one base, and base qualities are not known. TCR cDNA was synthesized by 5'RACE template switching, through which a universal primer site and unique molecular identifiers were introduced. cDNA synthesis was primed from both the TCR alpha and TCR beta constant segments. Library amplification involved two PCR steps, and the second step added sample barcodes and sequencing adapters. Sequencing of libraries was done on Illumina HiSeq 2500 (2x100 bp) or NovaSeq (2x150 bp). Per the original workflow: MIGEC handled demultiplexing of reads and collapsing into UMI consensus sequences, while MiXCR performed V(D)J alignment. Clonotypes responding to the vaccine were identified with edgeR on replicate PBMC samples, with the criteria of FDR below 0.01 and a log2 fold change above 5 up to day 15. Each bulk clonotype received a CD4 or CD8 identity based on whether the sequenced CD4 or CD8 repertoire contained that clonotype at higher abundance. TCRdb reprocessed the public reads (quality trimming at Q25 with fastp, clone calling with MiXCR) and kept in-frame beta chains. Each CDR3 protein gets just one entry, which takes the most common genes and DNA from the rows behind it. The V and J calls, along with clone size, are taken from TCRdb and not from the paper's own processing. The sample table holds 620,000 or so distinct CDR3 sequences, of which about 12% were seen once. Together, the top ten hold about 15% of the sample.

The data belong to a study of T cells after yellow fever vaccination (dated by TCRdb to about 2019). In the study overall: The SMART-Seq v4 Ultra Low Input RNA kit was used to prepare libraries from fractions with low cell numbers. To follow T-cell clones before and after primary and booster YFV17D yellow fever vaccination, bulk TCR alpha and beta repertoires were sequenced over time. Two healthy male donors, one aged 18 to 29 and one aged 30 to 40 years, made up the cohort. Blood was drawn at multiple timepoints before and after primary and secondary immunization, with bulk PBMC replicates and cell subsets isolated.

What the work shows at the level of the full study, not this receptor alone: Because only a couple of donors were included in the study, the extent to which the findings can be generalized is limited. Compared with the primary T-cell response, the secondary T-cell response was faster but weaker, reaching its peak on day 5 rather than on day 15. A small share of clonotypes was detected in both CD4 and CD8 compartments, with the overlap likely arising from convergent recombination. Because abundant contaminating clonotypes from the bulk population could be contained in FACS-sorted repertoires, computational filtering was required. After the booster, most of the clones that had expanded following primary vaccination were detected again (just under 97% of CD4 and 80% to 90% of CD8), which suggests that memory was broadly maintained.

The sample's treatment or condition label is to be understood as: live attenuated yellow fever vaccine strain. Two biological replicates of bulk PBMCs were collected at each blood-draw timepoint. PBMCs were isolated from peripheral blood using a standard Ficoll-Paque protocol. TriZol was used to extract RNA from bulk PBMCs, CD4 and CD8 fractions, and dextramer-positive and dextramer-negative fractions. Trimming takes 7 bases from V and 6 bases from J, and the germline ends sit 13 bases apart. There are 12 amino acids in the CDR3, from cysteine to phenylalanine inclusive. Kept here is only the CDR3 DNA, which spans 36 bases and is read in frame from base 1. CDR1 and CDR2, looked up from the germline V gene, are SNHLY and FYNNEI.

Sequencing used PBMCs, obtained on the day of the yellow fever booster vaccination. The TCR originated in a man between 25 and 39 years old who received the YFV17D yellow fever vaccine. This sequence uses TRBV2 and TRBJ2-7; the D gene lacks a confident call. The CDR3 region has the sequence CASTDELSEQYF. The DNA sequence follows: TGTGCCAGCACCGACGAGCTGTCCGAGCAGTACTTC.